This T cell receptor (beta chain) derives from a study of T-cell reconstitution after alpha-beta-depleted transplantation in children. General observations from the study: Newly made T cells mostly supplied T-cell counts and diversity one year after transplant.

The V end was cut by 5 bases, the J end by 4 bases, with 11 bases between. This CDR3 is built from 13 residues. This clonotype was picked up many times. Antigen specificity is unknown. A TCRbeta library incorporating unique molecular identifiers was prepared. TCRdb called the PCR reads again in MiXCR, with one record for every CDR3 protein. This sample has approximately 170,000 distinct CDR3 sequences, with over 8.5% found just once. V is TRBV12-3 or TRBV12-4 and J is TRBJ1-1; D remains unclear. The clonotype originates from a boy aged 2 to 10 with acute myeloid leukemia, due to receive a stem cell transplant. The sequencing here drew on PBMCs, taken before TCRalphabeta/CD19-depleted stem cell transplant. CDR3 in amino acids: CASSPGRLTEAFF. CDR3 DNA: TGTGCCAGCAGTCCTGGGCGACTCACTGAAGCTTTCTTT.